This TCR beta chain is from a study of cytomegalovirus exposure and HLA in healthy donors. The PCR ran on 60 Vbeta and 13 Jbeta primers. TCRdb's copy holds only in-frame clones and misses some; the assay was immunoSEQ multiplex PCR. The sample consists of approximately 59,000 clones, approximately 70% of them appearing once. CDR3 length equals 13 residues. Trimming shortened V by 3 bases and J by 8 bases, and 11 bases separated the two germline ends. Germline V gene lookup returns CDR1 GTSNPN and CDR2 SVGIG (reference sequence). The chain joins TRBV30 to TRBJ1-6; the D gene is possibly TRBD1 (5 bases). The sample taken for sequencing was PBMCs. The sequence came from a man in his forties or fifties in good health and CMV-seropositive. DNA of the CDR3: TGTGCCTGGAGGGCAGGGTGGTATTCACCCCTCCACTTT. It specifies CAWRAGWYSPLHF. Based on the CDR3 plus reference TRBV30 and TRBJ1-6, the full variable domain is SQTIHQWPATLVQPVGSPLSLECTVEGTSNPNLYWYRQAAGRGLQLLFYSVGIGQISSEVPQNLSASRPQDRQFILSSKKLLLSDSGFYLCAWRAGWYSPLHFGNGTRLTVT.